This TCR beta chain derives from a study of control samples from healthy donors and cancer patients. CDR3 length equals 13 residues. Germline CDR1 is KGHSH and CDR2 is LQKENI. The ends were cut back, 6 bases at V and 1 base at J, with 9 bases in the middle. Only in-frame clones appear in the TCRdb table, and some are missing; sequencing was by immunoSEQ multiplex PCR. The table shows tens of thousands of clones, with 70% to 90% occurring only once. The origin of this receptor is a woman in her sixties or seventies with head and neck cancer. Sequencing input: PBMCs. This rearrangement joins TRBV18 to TRBJ1-1; D is uncertain. CDR3 loop: CASSTTENTEAFF. CDR3 DNA: TGTGCCAGCTCCACGACCGAGAACACTGAAGCTTTCTTT.